Each of the 14 T cell receptor beta chains below was sequenced from the same sample in a study of blood T cell repertoires in COVID-19. TCRdb keeps only in-frame clones here, not all; method: immunoSEQ multiplex PCR. The table records 40,000 to 65,000 clones, around 80% of them present only once. Input material: peripheral blood. These receptors all stem from a human donor with active or convalescent COVID-19. The donor label of this sample is uncertain.

The rearrangement uses TRBV10-3 and TRBJ2-1; 12 bases match TRBD2. V gave up 2 bases and J gave up 8 bases; unmatched junction bases: 7. The length of the CDR3 is 16 residues. Germline V gives CDR1 ENHRY, CDR2 SYGVKD. CDR3 in amino acids: CAISETTSGRLYEQFF. CDR3 coding DNA: TGTGCCATCAGTGAGACGACTAGCGGGAGACTCTATGAGCAGTTCTTC.

The rearrangement joins TRBV24-1 to TRBJ2-5; 7 bases align to TRBD1. Trimming took 4 bases from V and 1 from J; bases not matched to a gene: 5. The CDR3 is 15 amino acids. The germline V gene has CDR1 KGHDR and CDR2 SFDVKD. CDR3 amino acids: CATSDLQGFQETQYF. In DNA, the CDR3 is TGTGCCACCAGTGACCTACAGGGGTTCCAAGAGACCCAGTACTTC.

The rearrangement joins TRBV9 to TRBJ1-1; D gene ambiguous. Between the trimmed V and J ends, which lost 0 bases and 7 bases, there was a span of 10 bases. Germline V gene lookup returns CDR1 SGDLS and CDR2 YYNGEE. The CDR3 spans 13 residues. The CDR3 bases are TGTGCCAGCAGCGTAGCCGGAGTCGGTGAAGCTTTCTTT. This sequence encodes CASSVAGVGEAFF.

The chain has TRBV16 and TRBJ1-2, with D possibly TRBD1 on 5 matching bases. The V and J ends lost 2 bases and 4 bases respectively, with 5 bases between them. This CDR3 comprises 12 residues. Germline V CDR1 and CDR2: KGHSY, FQNENV. The CDR3, as DNA: TGTGCCAGCAGCCAACAGGGCTATGGCTACACCTTC. This translates into CASSQQGYGYTF.

This clone was seen once. The CDR3 reads CASAGGFQGTQYF. DNA of the CDR3: TGTGCCTCAGCCGGGGGTTTCCAGGGGACCCAGTACTTC. The chain joins TRBV11-1 to TRBJ2-5, with D perhaps TRBD2 (6 bases). Germline CDR1 reads SGHAT; CDR2 reads FQDESV (reference sequence). The ends were cut back, 11 bases at V and 7 bases at J, with 20 bases in the middle. This CDR3 has 13 residues.

The rearrangement links TRBV30 to TRBJ1-5; D is perhaps TRBD1 (5 bases). The germline CDR1 and CDR2 sequences are GTSNPN and SVGIG (reference sequence). The CDR3 is 13 amino acids. The V gene lost 1 base and the J gene lost 4 bases, with 8 bases spanning the gap. CDR3 nucleotide sequence: TGTGCCTGGAGTGGACAGCATAATCAGCCCCAGCATTTT. Translating gives CAWSGQHNQPQHF. Full variable domain (rest looked up from reference TRBV30 and TRBJ1-5): SQTIHQWPATLVQPVGSPLSLECTVEGTSNPNLYWYRQAAGRGLQLLFYSVGIGQISSEVPQNLSASRPQDRQFILSSKKLLLSDSGFYLCAWSGQHNQPQHFGDGTRLSIL.

This chain links TRBV18 with TRBJ2-1; D is possibly TRBD2 (6 bases). The CDR3 spans 16 residues. Per germline, CDR1 KGHSH and CDR2 LQKENI. V was shortened by 3 bases and J by 0 bases, with 12 bases between the two germline ends. The DNA of the CDR3 is TGTGCCAGCTCACCGAGCGGGTTGAGCTCCTACAATGAGCAGTTCTTC. Protein product: CASSPSGLSSYNEQFF.

The chain joins TRBV14 to TRBJ1-1, with 8 bases that match TRBD1. Germline CDR1 SGHDN, CDR2 FVKESK. Trimming at V came to 1 base and at J to 5 bases, leaving 3 bases not matched to a gene. The CDR3 length is 14 residues. The CDR3 nucleotides are TGTGCCAGCAGCCAAGGAGGACAGGGTACTGAAGCTTTCTTT. Protein: CASSQGGQGTEAFF.

The genes are TRBV11-3 and TRBJ1-4; the match to TRBD1 covers 7 bases. Per the germline V gene, CDR1 is SGHNT and CDR2 is YENEEA. This CDR3 is built from 17 residues. The junction had 9 bases not matched to a gene; V was cut back by 5 bases and J by 0 bases. The chain's CDR3 is CASSRGGGTATNEKLFF. The CDR3 DNA reads as TGTGCCAGCAGCCGGGGCGGAGGGACAGCAACTAATGAAAAACTGTTTTTT.

The chain has TRBV27 and TRBJ1-4; a possible D gene is TRBD1 (5 bases). Germline V gene sequence: CDR1 MNHEY, CDR2 SMNVEV (reference sequence). The CDR3 is 15 amino acids. The ends were cut back, 5 bases at V and 2 bases at J, with 12 bases in the middle. The CDR3 nucleotides are TGTGCCAGCAGTGCCCGGACAATTACTAATGAAAAACTGTTTTTT. Protein sequence: CASSARTITNEKLFF.

This chain links TRBV28 with TRBJ2-7, with D tentatively TRBD1 (6 bases). This CDR3 spans 15 amino acids. Germline V gives CDR1 MDHEN, CDR2 SYDVKM. Trimming shortened V by 2 bases and J by 6 bases, and 17 bases separated the two germline ends. The CDR3 here is CASSLPGASRGEQYF. For the CDR3, the DNA is TGTGCCAGCAGTTTACCAGGGGCCTCCCGGGGCGAGCAGTACTTC.

The chain couples TRBV27 to TRBJ1-6; perhaps TRBD1 as D (6 bases). V lost 2 bases, J lost 11 bases, and 13 bases lay in between. This CDR3 has 14 amino acids. The V gene's germline CDR1 is MNHEY and CDR2 SMNVEV (reference sequence). CDR3 sequence reads: CASSLTGGVTPLHF. The CDR3 nucleotides are TGTGCCAGCAGTTTAACGGGGGGCGTAACACCCCTCCACTTT.

In its sample, this clone was seen once. The J gene is TRBJ1-6, the V gene TRBV7-9; 7 nucleotides line up with TRBD1. V was pared by 5 bases and J by 9 bases, with 16 bases of the junction left unmatched. The CDR3 extends over 17 amino acids. CDR1 is SEHNR, CDR2 FQNEAQ, per germline (reference sequence). The CDR3 DNA follows: TGTGCCAGCAGCCCCGTGGACGAGGGGGCGAAGGGTTCACCCCTCCACTTT. This codes for CASSPVDEGAKGSPLHF.

About this clone: This specimen includes other DNA sequences encoding the same CDR3. The rearrangement uses TRBV5-1 and TRBJ2-1; D unresolved. Looked up from germline, CDR1 is SGHRS and CDR2 is YFSETQ. The CDR3 has 12 amino acids. V was clipped by 0 bases and J by 8 bases, with 6 bases between them. CDR3 region: CASSLAGDEQFF. The CDR3, as DNA: TGCGCCAGCAGCTTGGCTGGAGATGAGCAGTTCTTC.